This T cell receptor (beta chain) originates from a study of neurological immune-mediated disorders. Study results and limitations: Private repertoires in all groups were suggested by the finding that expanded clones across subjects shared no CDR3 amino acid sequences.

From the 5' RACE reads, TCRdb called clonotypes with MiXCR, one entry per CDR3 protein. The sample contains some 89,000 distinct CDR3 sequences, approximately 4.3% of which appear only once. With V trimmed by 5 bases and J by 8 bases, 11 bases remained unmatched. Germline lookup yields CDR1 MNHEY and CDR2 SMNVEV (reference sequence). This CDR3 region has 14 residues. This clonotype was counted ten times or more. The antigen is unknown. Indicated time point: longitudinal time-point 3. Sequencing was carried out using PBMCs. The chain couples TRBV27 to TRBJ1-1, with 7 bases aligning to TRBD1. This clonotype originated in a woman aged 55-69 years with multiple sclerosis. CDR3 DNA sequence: TGTGCCAGCAGTCCTGACAGATTGGACAGGGAAGCTTTCTTT. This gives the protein CASSPDRLDREAFF.